This T cell receptor (beta chain) was sequenced during a study of T cell repertoires in cytomegalovirus infection (dated by TCRdb to the late 2010s). General notes on the study: Alongside well-studied HLA-B-restricted epitopes, the peptide stimulations were aimed at recently identified HLA-C-restricted CMV epitopes, whose presentation resists viral immunomodulation. The HLA type of each donor mattered for the analysis, because public TCR beta signatures pointed to carriage of CMV infection along with the matching HLA type.

This clonotype appeared a few times. The target of this receptor is not known. No base quality information exists; no much larger clone differs at one position. The instrument given in TCRdb is Illumina HiSeq 1500. The public sequencing data were trimmed at Q25 with fastp and processed into clonotypes with MiXCR by TCRdb, which kept only in-frame beta chains. Each record represents a unique CDR3 protein, reported with the most common genes and DNA among its rows. The sample includes about 920,000 distinct CDR3 sequences, with less than 35% observed a single time. Roughly 13% of the sample goes to the ten largest clones. According to the study, the label for this sample's treatment or condition signals: in vitro stimulation with specific CMV peptide epitopes to enrich CMV-specific T cells. The investigation overall reported the following: In the ex vivo response, HLA-C-restricted CMV-specific TCR beta clonotypes were dominant, and in two of eight donors the single most frequent clonotype came from this HLA-C-restricted group. In both this cohort and an independent approximately 350-donor cohort, the cumulative frequency of public TCR beta family members distinguished carriers of CMV infection plus the relevant HLA type.

Trimmed from V: 5 bases; trimmed from J: 2 bases; junction bases lacking a gene match: 7. Spanning cysteine to phenylalanine, the CDR3 consists of 16 amino acids. Only CDR3 DNA remains: 48 bases, in frame from the first base. As encoded in the germline V gene, CDR1 is MNHNS while CDR2 is SASEGT. Recombination linked TRBV6-1 to TRBJ1-4; 8 bases in the junction line up with TRBD1. Sequences were derived from cultured CD8+ T cells from PBMCs, sampled from culture after CMV antigen stimulation. The TCR originated in a human donor in good health (CMV status not recorded). Some clones in this sample may be carry-over from other donors' samples. In nucleotides, the sequence is TGTGCCAGCAGTATCGAGACAGGGGCCACTAATGAAAAACTGTTTTTT. This translates into CASSIETGATNEKLFF.